This T cell receptor (beta chain) stems from a study of blood T cell repertoires in COVID-19 (dated by TCRdb to the early 2020s). Describing the broader study: The collaborator samples originated in the United States, Italy and Spain and spanned the acute and convalescent phases of COVID-19. The prospective study material was composed of cDNA or gDNA derived from T cells, B-cell-depleted T cells, or PBMCs. Subjects who had been exposed to COVID-19, were actively infected with it, or had recovered from it provided the deeply sampled blood TCRbeta repertoires that made up the dataset. The repertoires were released in a freely available public database meant as a resource for research on the immune response to SARS-CoV-2. Samples came from the ongoing ImmuneRACE study (first 160 participants) plus 1,254 subjects from 6 global collaborators. Nearly every sample came with metadata listing a de-identified subject ID, COVID-19 status, age in years and sex. Where available, HLA class I and class II types were taken from metadata supplied by the sample provider and were not determined by assay-based typing. What the study reported, not specific to this receptor: Clinical and demographic metadata were provided uncurated, with the amount varying by source and participant.

Each collaborating institution followed its own protocols to collect whole blood in K2EDTA tubes. For TCRbeta analysis, collaborators shipped samples as frozen whole blood, isolated PBMCs, or DNA extracted from either of those sample types. TCRbeta CDR3 regions were amplified from genomic DNA by means of the immunoSEQ Assay, a bias-controlled multiplex PCR. The study's own analysis went as follows. The number of nucleated cells in each sample was estimated by amplification of reference gene primers within the assay. Sequence reads were collapsed and filtered to measure the absolute abundance of every unique TCRbeta CDR3 rearrangement. For each sample, productive Simpson clonality was calculated as the square root of Simpson's diversity index over productive rearrangements. TCRdb stores this immuneACCESS table with in-frame sequences only. Part of the clones is absent; in the studies checked, under half of the shortfall reflects unresolved V genes, and no reason is known for the rest. V and J calls and clone size come straight from that table; D and trimming were deduced from the DNA. This sample has about 250,000 clones in its table, and 75% to 90% of those were observed once. The ten largest clones represent roughly 27% of the sample.

The CDR3 goes from the cysteine to the phenylalanine over 16 residues. Of all the DNA, just the CDR3 is kept, 48 bases in frame from base 1. CDR1 and CDR2 are drawn from the germline V gene: MDHEN, SYDVKM. Here V drops 5 bases and J drops 8 bases, and the junction holds 14 bases not matched to any gene. Points on this clone: It lacks a known antigen. The sample holds no much larger clone one base away, and base qualities are not on file.

This clonotype was obtained from a man aged 35 to 55 with acute or convalescent COVID-19. The chain is encoded by TRBV28 joined to TRBJ1-4, with TRBD1 matching 7 junction bases. The material sequenced was peripheral blood. The CDR3 reads CASSPHNQGGKEKLFF. The DNA sequence reads TGTGCCAGCAGTCCTCATAACCAGGGGGGTAAGGAAAAACTGTTTTTT.